This TCR beta chain was documented in a study of early T cells in non-severe SARS-CoV-2 infection. On the study more broadly: Chains from this unsorted whole-blood bulk RNA could not be paired.

This clonotype was found many times. The TCR library protocol was used to attach unique molecular identifiers. These identifiers were attached to individual cDNA molecules. TCRdb called the 5' RACE reads again in MiXCR, with one record for every CDR3 protein. Of tens of thousands of distinct CDR3 sequences in the sample, 12% were seen once. J gave up 4 bases and V 3 bases, and 9 bases lay outside the gene matches. The CDR3 is 15 amino acids. Germline V CDR1 and CDR2: SQVTM, ANQGSEA. Sequenced sample: whole blood. The sequence came from an adult who was a healthcare worker with PCR-confirmed SARS-CoV-2 infection or an uninfected control (not recorded which). The rearrangement links TRBV29-1 to TRBJ2-5; TRBD2 aligns across 9 bases. CDR3 DNA: TGCAGCGTTGACGCGGGAGGGCCTATTGTAGAGACCCAGTACTTC. It is translated as CSVDAGGPIVETQYF.